A selection of T cell receptor beta chains follows, all from one sample in a study of blood T cell repertoires in COVID-19. Method: immunoSEQ multiplex PCR; TCRdb's copy keeps in-frame clones and lacks some. The data contain about 270,000 clones, 85% to 90% of them seen just once; the ten biggest clones take up roughly 4.3%. The sample comprised PBMCs or T cells enriched from blood (not recorded which). Every receptor here comes from a woman in her twenties or thirties with acute COVID-19. The CDR3 runs from the conserved cysteine through the conserved F or W. Each record gives: D gene, V gene, clone size, CDR3 length, J gene, CDR3 DNA, CDR3 protein. The D gene is left open where the match is weak. Where a row states a size, it is once, few, many or the class of an expanded clone; other rows omit it.

d_gene: TRBD2
v_gene: TRBV2
abundance: NA
len: 18
j_gene: TRBJ2-1
CDR3nt: TGTGCCAGCAGGGACATAGCCGGTAGGACTAGCGGGAGGGCCCAGCAGTTCTTC
CDR3aa: CASRDIAGRTSGRAQQFF

d_gene: TRBD2
v_gene: TRBV7-3
abundance: NA
len: 15
j_gene: TRBJ2-1
CDR3nt: TGTGCCAGCAGCATGACTAGCGGGAGTCTGAATGAGCAGTTCTTC
CDR3aa: CASSMTSGSLNEQFF

d_gene: TRBD1
v_gene: TRBV2
abundance: NA
len: 15
j_gene: TRBJ2-1
CDR3nt: TGTGCCAGCAGTGAAGAGGGACAGGGGTACAATGAGCAGTTCTTC
CDR3aa: CASSEEGQGYNEQFF

d_gene: TRBD1
v_gene: TRBV28
abundance: once
len: 15
j_gene: TRBJ1-5
CDR3nt: TGTGCCAGCAGCCCCGGGACAGTAAATAATCAGCCCCAGCATTTT
CDR3aa: CASSPGTVNNQPQHF

d_gene: TRBD1
v_gene: TRBV6-4
abundance: NA
len: 16
j_gene: TRBJ1-2
CDR3nt: TGTGCCAGCAGTGACTCCTACGGGACAGGGGCCTATGGCTACACCTTC
CDR3aa: CASSDSYGTGAYGYTF

d_gene: NA
v_gene: TRBV5-4
abundance: NA
len: 16
j_gene: TRBJ2-5
CDR3nt: TGTGCCAGCAGCACACCCCTAGCGGACAGCCAAGAGACCCAGTACTTC
CDR3aa: CASSTPLADSQETQYF

d_gene: TRBD2
v_gene: TRBV5-1
abundance: NA
len: 15
j_gene: TRBJ2-7
CDR3nt: TGCGCCAGCAGCTTGAATACGGGAGGGGGGTCCGAGCAGTACTTC
CDR3aa: CASSLNTGGGSEQYF

d_gene: TRBD1
v_gene: TRBV5-4
abundance: NA
len: 13
j_gene: TRBJ1-2
CDR3nt: TGTGCCAGCAGGGGACAGGGGGGCGTTGGCTACACCTTC
CDR3aa: CASRGQGGVGYTF

d_gene: NA
v_gene: TRBV24-1
abundance: NA
len: 16
j_gene: TRBJ2-2
CDR3nt: TGTGCCACCAGTGATCGACAGGCAACGAACACCGGGGAGCTGTTTTTT
CDR3aa: CATSDRQATNTGELFF

d_gene: TRBD1
v_gene: TRBV30
abundance: NA
len: 17
j_gene: TRBJ1-5
CDR3nt: TGTGCCTGGAGCGGGACAGCCGGGAACGTGGGCAATCAGCCCCAGCATTTT
CDR3aa: CAWSGTAGNVGNQPQHF

d_gene: TRBD2
v_gene: TRBV27
abundance: NA
len: 16
j_gene: TRBJ2-7
CDR3nt: TGTGCCAGCAGTTTGACTAGCGCGGGAGTGTCCTACGAGCAGTACTTC
CDR3aa: CASSLTSAGVSYEQYF

d_gene: TRBD2
v_gene: TRBV28
abundance: NA
len: 13
j_gene: TRBJ2-5
CDR3nt: TGTGCCAGCAAAACAGCGGGAGCCGAGACCCAGTACTTC
CDR3aa: CASKTAGAETQYF

d_gene: NA
v_gene: TRBV4-1
abundance: NA
len: 12
j_gene: TRBJ2-2
CDR3nt: TGCGCCAGCAGCCCGACTGGAGGGGAGCTGTTTTTT
CDR3aa: CASSPTGGELFF

d_gene: NA
v_gene: TRBV18
abundance: NA
len: 15
j_gene: TRBJ2-3
CDR3nt: TGTGCCAGCTCAGCCTCAGTACAGGGCACAGATACGCAGTATTTT
CDR3aa: CASSASVQGTDTQYF

d_gene: NA
v_gene: TRBV29-1
abundance: NA
len: 14
j_gene: TRBJ2-3
CDR3nt: TGCAGCGTCGTAGTCGTCTTGAGCACAGATACGCAGTATTTT
CDR3aa: CSVVVVLSTDTQYF

d_gene: TRBD2
v_gene: TRBV4-2
abundance: NA
len: 16
j_gene: TRBJ2-1
CDR3nt: TGTGCCAGCAGCCAAGATTCCAGCGGGGGATACAATGAGCAGTTCTTC
CDR3aa: CASSQDSSGGYNEQFF

d_gene: NA
v_gene: TRBV25-1
abundance: NA
len: 16
j_gene: TRBJ1-2
CDR3nt: TGTGCCAGCAGTGGAGCCTTCGACAGCTTATTCTATGGCTACACCTTC
CDR3aa: CASSGAFDSLFYGYTF

d_gene: NA
v_gene: TRBV18
abundance: NA
len: 13
j_gene: TRBJ1-4
CDR3nt: TGTGCCAGCTCACCACCCGCGGTTGAAAAACTGTTTTTT
CDR3aa: CASSPPAVEKLFF

d_gene: NA
v_gene: TRBV2
abundance: NA
len: 11
j_gene: TRBJ1-5
CDR3nt: TGTGCCAGCAGTGAGGAAGGAGGACAGCATTTT
CDR3aa: CASSEEGGQHF

d_gene: NA
v_gene: TRBV2
abundance: once
len: 12
j_gene: TRBJ1-5
CDR3nt: TGTGCCAGCAGTGAATACAGTCAGCCCCAGCATTTT
CDR3aa: CASSEYSQPQHF

d_gene: TRBD2
v_gene: TRBV20-1
abundance: NA
len: 14
j_gene: TRBJ2-2
CDR3nt: TGCAGTGCTAGTAGGACTAGCGCGTACGGGGAGCTGTTTTTT
CDR3aa: CSASRTSAYGELFF

d_gene: TRBD2
v_gene: TRBV27
abundance: NA
len: 18
j_gene: TRBJ2-3
CDR3nt: TGTGCCAGCAGTTCGTGGTTAGCGGGACCCCCGGGGACAGATACGCAGTATTTT
CDR3aa: CASSSWLAGPPGTDTQYF

d_gene: NA
v_gene: TRBV7-9
abundance: NA
len: 14
j_gene: TRBJ2-1
CDR3nt: TGTGCCAGCAGCGATAGCAGGGGCTACAATGAGCAGTTCTTC
CDR3aa: CASSDSRGYNEQFF

d_gene: TRBD1
v_gene: TRBV5-1
abundance: NA
len: 17
j_gene: TRBJ1-2
CDR3nt: TGCGCCAGCAGCTTGGAAGCCACAGGGGCTAACAACTATGGCTACACCTTC
CDR3aa: CASSLEATGANNYGYTF

d_gene: TRBD1
v_gene: TRBV2
abundance: NA
len: 13
j_gene: TRBJ1-2
CDR3nt: TGTGCCAGCAGTATCGGACAGGGAGTTGGCTACACCTTC
CDR3aa: CASSIGQGVGYTF

d_gene: NA
v_gene: TRBV6-1
abundance: once
len: 14
j_gene: TRBJ2-5
CDR3nt: TGTGCCAGCAGTGAAGATCCGGACCAAGAGACCCAGTACTTC
CDR3aa: CASSEDPDQETQYF

d_gene: TRBD2
v_gene: TRBV5-6
abundance: NA
len: 16
j_gene: TRBJ2-1
CDR3nt: TGTGCCAGCAGCCCATATGTAGTTTTGCGGGGGAATGAGCAGTTCTTC
CDR3aa: CASSPYVVLRGNEQFF

d_gene: NA
v_gene: TRBV11-2
abundance: NA
len: 14
j_gene: TRBJ2-3
CDR3nt: TGTGCCAGCAGCTTAGAACTAGACACAGATACGCAGTATTTT
CDR3aa: CASSLELDTDTQYF

d_gene: TRBD2
v_gene: TRBV3-1/TRBV3-2
abundance: few
len: 15
j_gene: TRBJ2-7
CDR3nt: TGTGCCAGCAGCCAACGACTAGCGGGGAACTACGAGCAGTACTTC
CDR3aa: CASSQRLAGNYEQYF

d_gene: NA
v_gene: TRBV2
abundance: NA
len: 16
j_gene: TRBJ1-1
CDR3nt: TGTGCCAGCCAGGATGCGACGGGGAGTTTGAACACTGAAGCTTTCTTT
CDR3aa: CASQDATGSLNTEAFF

d_gene: NA
v_gene: TRBV5-4
abundance: NA
len: 13
j_gene: TRBJ2-3
CDR3nt: TGTGCCAGCAGCTTGTATGTAACAGATACGCAGTATTTT
CDR3aa: CASSLYVTDTQYF

d_gene: NA
v_gene: TRBV3-1/TRBV3-2
abundance: NA
len: 15
j_gene: TRBJ1-1
CDR3nt: TGTGCCAGCAGCCAAGATCGTCGAGGTTCGGTGAAAGCTTTCTTT
CDR3aa: CASSQDRRGSVKAFF

d_gene: TRBD1
v_gene: TRBV6-6
abundance: NA
len: 16
j_gene: TRBJ2-7
CDR3nt: TGTGCCAGCAGTTACACTTCCCGGGACAGATCCTACGAGCAGTACTTC
CDR3aa: CASSYTSRDRSYEQYF

d_gene: NA
v_gene: TRBV25-1
abundance: NA
len: 15
j_gene: TRBJ2-1
CDR3nt: TGTGCCAGCAGTGAATTGTGGGAGGCCGACAATGAGCAGTTCTTC
CDR3aa: CASSELWEADNEQFF

d_gene: TRBD2
v_gene: TRBV9
abundance: NA
len: 15
j_gene: TRBJ2-3
CDR3nt: TGTGCCAGCAGCGTAGCTACAGCGGGAGCAGATACGCAGTATTTT
CDR3aa: CASSVATAGADTQYF

d_gene: NA
v_gene: TRBV27
abundance: NA
len: 15
j_gene: TRBJ2-3
CDR3nt: TGTGCCAGCAGTTTTGAATGGGGGCGCCCAGATACGCAGTATTTT
CDR3aa: CASSFEWGRPDTQYF

d_gene: TRBD2
v_gene: TRBV29-1
abundance: NA
len: 14
j_gene: TRBJ2-1
CDR3nt: TGCAGCGTATCCGGGACTAGCGGGGTCAATGAGCAGTTCTTC
CDR3aa: CSVSGTSGVNEQFF

d_gene: NA
v_gene: TRBV30
abundance: once
len: 16
j_gene: TRBJ1-5
CDR3nt: TGTGCCTGGAGTGTAGGTACCCCTTCCGGGGGGCAGCCCCAGCATTTT
CDR3aa: CAWSVGTPSGGQPQHF

d_gene: TRBD1
v_gene: TRBV18
abundance: NA
len: 16
j_gene: TRBJ2-7
CDR3nt: TGTGCCAGCTCACCACCCCGGGGACAGGGGGCGGACGAGCAGTACTTC
CDR3aa: CASSPPRGQGADEQYF

d_gene: NA
v_gene: TRBV7-8
abundance: NA
len: 14
j_gene: TRBJ2-1
CDR3nt: TGTGCCAGCAGCTTAGTGGACACAGACAATGAGCAGTTCTTC
CDR3aa: CASSLVDTDNEQFF

d_gene: NA
v_gene: TRBV7-9
abundance: NA
len: 15
j_gene: TRBJ2-1
CDR3nt: TGTGCCAGCAGCTTATGGCAGGGGACCGACAATGAGCAGTTCTTC
CDR3aa: CASSLWQGTDNEQFF